The T cell receptor beta chain under discussion was sequenced for a study of lymphopenia after photon versus proton radiotherapy. Study conclusions and caveats: Post-nadir TCR diversity decline inversely tracked overall survival among those who died. Authors raise, but do not show, better survival with proton therapy. Oligoclonal CD8+ Temra expansion after nadir drove photon patients' diversity drop.

Produced via immunoSEQ multiplex PCR; TCRdb's table is partial and in-frame only. There are more than 9,500 clones in the sample; around 90% occur only once, and roughly 4% lies in the top ten. Germline V gene data show CDR1 as MNHEY and CDR2 as SVGAGI. V lost 4 bases to trimming and J lost 4 bases, with 11 bases between them. The CDR3 has 15 amino acids. In regard to this clone: What it recognizes is unknown.

The origin of this receptor is a man aged 55 to 69 with pancreatic cancer. Sequencing used peripheral blood, obtained from a patient treated with photon-based radiotherapy. This chain connects TRBV6-5 to TRBJ2-6; perhaps TRBD1 as D (5 bases). The CDR3 spells CASSSTVSGANVLTF. The CDR3 DNA is TGTGCCAGCAGTTCGACAGTTTCAGGGGCCAACGTCCTGACTTTC.